The sequence of this TCR beta chain was determined in a study of cytomegalovirus exposure and HLA in healthy donors. Study-level information: The 120 validation repertoires were produced on the same platform as the roughly 700 repertoires of the first cohort. This was reported in a later analysis.

Regarding this clone: Its antigen remains unidentified.

General study points: Rarity marked most TCR sequences, yet some public TCRs occurred in many donors. For cytomegalovirus status, the classifier reportedly gave diagnoses with high specificity and sensitivity. The study designated 150 or so TCR beta chains cytomegalovirus-associated.

Sequenced by immunoSEQ multiplex PCR; TCRdb stores in-frame clones only, minus some. The profile covers around 300,000 clones, with 80% to 90% appearing a single time and approximately 1% taken by the ten largest. Between the trimmed V and J ends, which lost 0 bases and 9 bases, there was a span of 9 bases. The CDR3 covers 12 residues. CDR1 and CDR2 from the germline V gene are MGHRA and YSYEKL. The rearrangement uses TRBV4-1 and TRBJ2-7; D not certain. What was sequenced was PBMCs. The receptor was derived from a woman between 18 and 29 years old in good health and CMV-seronegative. The CDR3 region has the DNA TGCGCCAGCAGCCAAGATGAGGTTGTGCAGTACTTC. Protein product: CASSQDEVVQYF.